This is a list of T cell receptor beta chains from one sample in a study of blood T cells in healthy people across ages. TCRdb passed the 5' RACE reads through MiXCR, listing each CDR3 protein once. The sample consists of about 640,000 distinct CDR3 sequences, roughly 31% of them appearing once. Sample: blood. These receptors all stem from a woman of 80 years or more in good health. Both conserved end residues are part of each CDR3. D genes are given only for firm matches. Part of the rows lack a size; the others show once, few, many or a class for expanded clones.

TRBJ2-5 | TRBD1 | TRBV3-1 | many | CASSPDKTGIQETQYF | TGTGCCAGCAGCCCGGACAAGACAGGGATTCAAGAGACCCAGTACTTC
TRBJ1-5 | TRBD1 | TRBV7-2 | - | CASSPGTGGRPQHF | TGTGCCAGCAGCCCCGGGACAGGGGGTCGGCCCCAGCATTTT
TRBJ1-5 | - | TRBV20-1 | many | CSASQARGLQPQHF | TGCAGTGCTAGCCAAGCCCGGGGGTTGCAGCCCCAGCATTTT
TRBJ2-5 | - | TRBV7-9 | - | CASSFSGHKETQYF | TGTGCCAGCAGCTTTTCGGGACATAAAGAGACCCAGTACTTC
TRBJ2-1 | TRBD2 | TRBV29-1 | many | CSVEGGLSSYNEQFF | TGCAGCGTTGAAGGGGGACTAAGCTCCTACAATGAGCAGTTCTTC
TRBJ1-3 | - | TRBV7-2 | - | CASSLVNLGNTIYF | TGTGCCAGCAGCTTAGTGAATCTGGGAAACACCATATATTTT
TRBJ2-7 | - | TRBV6-2/TRBV6-3 | many | CASTFSGVRYEQYF | TGTGCCAGCACTTTTTCAGGGGTGCGCTACGAGCAGTACTTC
TRBJ2-1 | - | TRBV20-1 | once | CSAGPNNEQFF | TGCAGTGCAGGACCGAACAATGAGCAGTTCTTC
TRBJ2-5 | - | TRBV20-1 | few | CSARATAVRETQYF | TGCAGTGCTAGGGCAACAGCCGTAAGGGAGACCCAGTACTTC
TRBJ2-3 | - | TRBV5-1 | many | CASSMEDTQYF | TGCGCCAGCAGCATGGAAGATACGCAGTATTTT
TRBJ1-5 | - | TRBV7-2 | few | CASSLRYHQPQHF | TGTGCCAGCAGCTTACGATATCATCAGCCCCAGCATTTT
TRBJ1-2 | - | TRBV4-1 | - | CASSQDGDTAIYGYTF | TGCGCCAGCAGCCAAGATGGGGACACGGCTATCTATGGCTACACCTTC
TRBJ1-5 | - | TRBV2 | - | CASSGGRGFQPQHF | TGTGCCAGCAGTGGGGGGCGCGGATTTCAGCCCCAGCATTTT
TRBJ2-3 | TRBD2 | TRBV6-6 | many | CASSYAGGQGDTQYF | TGTGCCAGCAGTTACGCGGGGGGGCAAGGAGATACGCAGTATTTT
TRBJ2-1 | TRBD1 | TRBV12-3/TRBV12-4 | many | CASSPTGSPYNEQFF | TGTGCCAGCAGCCCGACAGGGAGCCCCTACAATGAGCAGTTCTTC
TRBJ2-1 | - | TRBV7-9 | - | CASSSRDHYNEQFF | TGTGCCAGCAGCTCCCGGGACCACTACAATGAGCAGTTCTTC